Included here is one T cell receptor (beta chain) sequence, with context. This entry comes from a study of sequential checkpoint blockade in melanoma. Trimming took off 3 bases at V and 5 bases at J, with 14 bases between the two ends. CDR1 and CDR2 from the germline V gene are LNHDA and SQIVND (reference sequence). The CDR3 extends over 16 amino acids. Sample treatment: randomized to nivolumab then ipilimumab (arm A) or the reverse (arm B). PBMC sorting kept live CD3+CD8+ cells without CD19 or CD56. Method: immunoSEQ multiplex PCR; TCRdb's copy keeps in-frame clones and lacks some. The sample yields approximately 17,000 clones, roughly 93% seen once.

This chain joins TRBV19 and TRBJ1-6; D is uncertain. This material consisted of CD8+ T cells sorted from blood (inferred from file names), taken from a patient given nivolumab and ipilimumab in sequence. The source of this sequence is a human donor with melanoma. The CDR3 DNA sequence: TGTGCCAGTAGTATCGCCGAAGGACTCCATAATTCACCCCTCCACTTT. It codes for CASSIAEGLHNSPLHF. The full variable domain, with the rest looked up from reference TRBV19 and TRBJ1-6, is DGGITQSPKYLFRKEGQNVTLSCEQNLNHDAMYWYRQDPGQGLRLIYYSQIVNDFQKGDIAEGYSVSREKKESFPLTVTSAQKNPTAFYLCASSIAEGLHNSPLHFGNGTRLTVT.